Presented here are 28 T cell receptor gamma chains from one specimen sequenced in a study of gamma-delta T cells after stem cell transplantation. TCRdb re-processed the RT-PCR reads via CATT. This sample has 400 to 500 gamma-chain clones, with around 64% found just once. The sample comprised gamma-delta T cells. The receptors were gathered from a human donor. It is not recorded whose cells these are; they may come from a transplant donor.

Regarding this clone: This CDR3 is also generated by other DNA sequences in the sample. V is TRGV9 and J is TRGJ1 or TRGJ2. TCRdb lists no J gene, so it was determined here by aligning the DNA to germline. Germline V gene data show CDR1 as GITISATS and CDR2 as ISYDGTV (reference sequence). Germline trimming cut 2 bases from V and 4 bases from J; bases unmatched to any gene: 5. The length of the CDR3 is 13 residues. CDR3 coding DNA: TGTGCCTTGTGGGAGGACGAGTATTATAAGAAACTCTTT. Translated, it gives CALWEDEYYKKLF.

The rearrangement links TRGV9 to TRGJP. Assignment of the J gene here rests on matching the DNA to germline, because TCRdb gives none. J gave up 6 bases and V 3 bases, and 5 bases lay outside the gene matches. CDR1 is GITISATS, CDR2 ISYDGTV, per germline (reference sequence). The CDR3 covers 16 residues. The CDR3 nucleotides read TGTGCCTTGTGGGAGTTACTAGAGTTGGGCAAAAAAATCAAGGTATTT. Its protein product is CALWELLELGKKIKVF.

Notes on this clone: This sequence may be a read error, since a much larger clone differs from it by one base. This same CDR3 is encoded by further DNA sequences in the sample. The rearrangement links TRGV9 to TRGJP. No J segment appears in TCRdb, so it was assigned here by matching the sequence to germline. The CDR3 has 15 amino acids. The trim removed 4 bases at V and 5 bases at J, leaving 2 bases unmatched. Germline CDR1 and CDR2: GITISATS and ISYDGTV (reference sequence). The CDR3 here is CALWEEELGKKIKVF. CDR3 nucleotides: TGTGCCTTGTGGGAAGAAGAGTTGGGCAAAAAAATCAAGGTATTT.

The V gene is TRGV9, the J gene TRGJP. As TCRdb names no J gene, one was assigned here on the basis of a DNA match to germline. This CDR3 region has 15 residues. V shed 6 bases and J 9 bases; nucleotides not matched to a gene: 8. Germline CDR1 GITISATS, CDR2 ISYDGTV (reference sequence). The CDR3: CALWSSGLGKKIKVF. In DNA, the CDR3 is TGTGCCTTGTGGAGTTCGGGGTTGGGCAAAAAAATCAAGGTATTT.

A note on this clone: At one end, the junction sequence differs from germline, possibly due to a read error. Other DNA sequences in this specimen translate into the identical CDR3. CDR3 region: CALWEAQELGKKIKVF. CDR3 nucleotide sequence: TGTGCCCTGTGGGAGGCTCAAGAGTTGGGCAAAAAAATCAAGGTATTT. The chain uses TRGV9 and TRGJP. Assignment of the J gene here rests on matching the DNA to germline, because TCRdb gives none. The CDR3 covers 16 residues. CDR1 is GITISATS and CDR2 is ISYDGTV in the germline V gene (reference sequence).

Details on this clone: A far larger clone differs by one base, so this is likely a read error. Other DNA sequences in this sample translate to the same CDR3. DNA for the CDR3: TGTGCCTTGTGGGAGGTGCAAGAGCTGGGCAAAAAAATCAAGGTATTT. It yields the protein CALWEVQELGKKIKVF. The chain is built from TRGV9 and TRGJP. TCRdb does not report a J gene; here it was assigned by matching the DNA to germline references. Germline V lookup: CDR1 GITISATS, CDR2 ISYDGTV (reference sequence). The length of the CDR3 is 16 residues.

V is TRGV3 and J is TRGJ1 or TRGJ2. Here the J gene was assigned by germline matching of the DNA, as TCRdb has none. Germline loops: CDR1 VTNTFY, CDR2 YDVSTARD (reference sequence). J was trimmed by 3 bases and V by 0 bases; bases with no gene match: 2. This CDR3 has 13 amino acids. The CDR3 coding sequence is TGTGCCACCTGGGACAGGCGTTATTATAAGAAACTCTTT. Translation gives CATWDRRYYKKLF.

This rearrangement joins TRGV9 to TRGJ1 or TRGJ2. No J gene is reported in TCRdb; it was inferred here by comparing the DNA with germline. Trimming took 3 bases from V and 2 from J; bases not matched to a gene: 13. CDR3 length: 16 amino acids. The germline CDR1 and CDR2 sequences are GITISATS and ISYDGTV (reference sequence). The CDR3 DNA is TGTGCCTTGTGGGAGCCTTCCCGGAGGTATTATTATAAGAAACTCTTT. Its translation: CALWEPSRRYYYKKLF.

This clone was counted a single time. Other nucleotide sequences in the sample specify the same CDR3. The genes are TRGV9 and TRGJP. Matching the DNA to germline supplied the J gene, which TCRdb does not give. J lost 7 bases, V lost 1 base, and 4 bases had no gene match. The CDR3 is 16 amino acids. From germline, CDR1 is GITISATS and CDR2 ISYDGTV (reference sequence). This chain's CDR3 is CALWEVRELGKKIKVF. Written as DNA, the CDR3 is TGTGCCTTGTGGGAGGTAAGGGAGTTGGGCAAAAAAATCAAGGTATTT.

This clone appeared a few times. J is TRGJ1 or TRGJ2 and V is TRGV8. The J gene, not given by TCRdb, was assigned here from a germline match of the nucleotide sequence. The length of the CDR3 is 12 residues. In germline, CDR1 is VENAVY, CDR2 YDSYNSRV. V shed 2 bases and J 7 bases; nucleotides not matched to a gene: 5. The chain's CDR3 is CATWDKGYKKLF. CDR3 DNA: TGTGCCACCTGGGATAAGGGCTATAAGAAACTCTTT.

The chain combines TRGV9 with TRGJP. TCRdb gives no J gene; it was assigned here by matching the DNA to germline. Germline trimming cut 2 bases from V and 6 bases from J; bases unmatched to any gene: 7. The germline V gene has CDR1 GITISATS and CDR2 ISYDGTV (reference sequence). The CDR3 is made up of 17 amino acids. CDR3 sequence (DNA): TGTGCCTTGTGGGAGGGGGCCCGAGAGTTGGGCAAAAAAATCAAGGTATTT. Its protein product is CALWEGARELGKKIKVF.

Of note for this clone: A clone one base away is much larger, so this may be a read error. The chain joins TRGV9 to TRGJP. As TCRdb names no J gene, one was assigned here on the basis of a DNA match to germline. This CDR3 is 16 amino acids long. Germline V lookup: CDR1 GITISATS, CDR2 ISYDGTV (reference sequence). In DNA form, the CDR3 reads TGTGCCTTGTGGGAAAGGCGGAAGTTGGGTAAAAAAATCAAGGTATTT. Amino acid sequence: CALWERRKLGKKIKVF.

The J gene went uncalled, whereas the V gene is TRGV9. Per the germline V gene, CDR1 is GITISATS and CDR2 is ISYDGTV (reference sequence). CDR3 length equals 11 residues. The CDR3 protein is CALWEATNKLF. The DNA of the CDR3 is TGTGCCTTGTGGGAGGCGACTAACAAACTCTTT.

V and J are TRGV9 and TRGJ1 or TRGJ2. TCRdb offers no J gene call, so here the DNA was matched to germline to obtain one. CDR3 size: 11 residues. Trimming removed 0 bases from V and 12 bases from J; junction bases left unmatched: 5. Germline V gene sequence: CDR1 GITISATS, CDR2 ISYDGTV (reference sequence). CDR3 coding DNA: TGTGCCTTGTGGGAGGTGCTGGGGAAACTCTTT. Its protein product is CALWEVLGKLF.

This clone turned up a few times. In the same sample, other DNA sequences code for this CDR3. The chain carries TRGV2 and TRGJ1 or TRGJ2. In the absence of a J gene in TCRdb, the DNA was matched to germline to assign it here. This CDR3 region has 15 residues. From germline, CDR1 is EGSNGY and CDR2 YDSYNSKV. The trim removed 0 bases at V and 5 bases at J, leaving 10 bases unmatched. The CDR3 reads CATWDGHIRDYKKLF. The CDR3 DNA reads TGTGCCACCTGGGACGGGCACATCCGGGATTATAAGAAACTCTTT.

The chain employs TRGV4 and TRGJ1 or TRGJ2. Matching the DNA to germline supplied the J gene, which TCRdb does not give. J was trimmed by 8 bases and V by 9 bases; bases with no gene match: 19. The CDR3 runs to 14 residues. In germline, CDR1 is EGSTGY, CDR2 YDSYTSSV. CDR3 loop: CATLVPREIDKKLF. The CDR3 bases are TGTGCCACCCTAGTCCCGAGGGAAATCGATAAGAAACTCTTT.

The chain carries TRGV9 and TRGJ1 or TRGJ2. The J gene is absent in TCRdb and was assigned here via DNA matching to germline. The germline CDR1 and CDR2 sequences are GITISATS and ISYDGTV (reference sequence). V was clipped by 2 bases and J by 10 bases; unmatched bases: 11. There are 13 residues in the CDR3. The CDR3 nucleotides are TGTGCCTTGTGGGAGGCCGATTATGAGAAGAAACTCTTT. Its translation is CALWEADYEKKLF.

This clone is hyperexpanded in the sample. The V and J genes are TRGV9 and TRGJP. After removal of 0 bases from V and 7 bases from J, the junction contained 6 bases not matched to a gene. The CDR3 has 17 residues. In germline, CDR1 is GITISATS, CDR2 ISYDGTV (reference sequence). The CDR3 sequence is CALWEVQDELGKKIKVF. In DNA, the CDR3 is TGTGCCTTGTGGGAGGTGCAAGACGAGTTGGGCAAAAAAATCAAGGTATTT.

The V gene was identified as TRGV9, while no J gene was called. CDR1 and CDR2 (germline): GITISATS, ISYDGTV (reference sequence). The CDR3 extends over 19 amino acids. The CDR3 loop reads CALWESKKGQELGKKIKLF. CDR3 in DNA: TGTGCCTTGTGGGAGAGCAAGAAGGGGCAAGAGTTGGGCAAAAAAATCAAGCTATTT.

V is TRGV9 and J is TRGJP1. TCRdb offers no J gene call, so here the DNA was matched to germline to obtain one. The ends lost 12 bases at V and 0 bases at J; junction bases unmatched: 4. The CDR3 totals 12 residues. Per germline, CDR1 GITISATS and CDR2 ISYDGTV (reference sequence). The CDR3 region is CANNTTGWFKIF. The CDR3 nucleotides are TGTGCCAATAATACCACTGGTTGGTTCAAGATATTT.

The rearrangement links TRGV9 to TRGJP. The J gene comes from matching the DNA to germline here; TCRdb lacks it. This CDR3 has 17 amino acids. Per the germline V gene, CDR1 is GITISATS and CDR2 is ISYDGTV (reference sequence). Trimming took 0 bases from V and 7 from J; bases not matched to a gene: 6. DNA for the CDR3: TGTGCCTTGTGGGAGGTGCAGGATGAGTTGGGCAAAAAAATCAAGGTATTT. Residues: CALWEVQDELGKKIKVF.

The V and J genes are TRGV4 and TRGJ1 or TRGJ2. Germline matching of the DNA provided the J gene here, since TCRdb leaves it blank. The V and J ends lost 4 bases and 10 bases, in that order; junction bases with no gene match: 1. From germline, CDR1 is EGSTGY and CDR2 YDSYTSSV. The CDR3 is 9 residues long. The CDR3: CATWEKKLF. The CDR3 bases are TGTGCCACCTGGGAGAAGAAACTCTTT.

This chain links TRGV8 with TRGJ1 or TRGJ2. TCRdb records no J gene; here it was assigned by comparing the DNA to germline. CDR1 is VENAVY and CDR2 is YDSYNSRV in the germline V gene. The CDR3 loop spans 12 amino acids. The V and J ends lost 6 bases and 3 bases, in that order; junction bases with no gene match: 5. Here the CDR3 reads CATWSSYYKKLF. Written as DNA, the CDR3 is TGTGCCACCTGGAGTAGTTATTATAAGAAACTCTTT.

On this clone itself: This sample also contains other DNA sequences that code for the same CDR3. This chain connects TRGV9 to TRGJP. Assignment of the J gene here rests on matching the DNA to germline, because TCRdb gives none. Germline V gives CDR1 GITISATS, CDR2 ISYDGTV (reference sequence). The CDR3 runs to 16 residues. Trimming removed 1 base from V and 7 bases from J; junction bases left unmatched: 4. Here the CDR3 reads CALWEVRELGKKIKVF. CDR3 coding DNA: TGTGCCTTGTGGGAGGTACGCGAGTTGGGCAAAAAAATCAAGGTATTT.

Only one count was recorded for this clone. The chain's CDR3 is CATWDRLDRIKKLF. The CDR3, as DNA: TGTGCCACCTGGGACAGGCTGGACCGTATAAAGAAACTCTTT. The chain has TRGV5 and TRGJ1 or TRGJ2. As TCRdb names no J gene, one was assigned here on the basis of a DNA match to germline. This CDR3 contains 14 residues. Germline CDR1 is VINAFY and CDR2 is YDVSNSKD. The V gene end was trimmed by 0 bases and the J gene end by 10 bases; junction bases not matched to a gene: 12.

This clone was picked up one time. The chain carries TRGV9 and TRGJP. The J gene comes from matching the DNA to germline here; TCRdb lacks it. Germline V gene data show CDR1 as GITISATS and CDR2 as ISYDGTV (reference sequence). V shed 3 bases, J shed 7 bases, and the junction held 9 bases outside the gene matches. The CDR3 consists of 17 residues. The CDR3 DNA is TGTGCCTTGTGGGAGAGAAAGGAGGAGTTGGGCAAAAAAATCAAGGTATTT. It encodes CALWERKEELGKKIKVF.

This clone was recorded a few times. The chain couples TRGV9 to TRGJP. TCRdb lists no J gene, so it was determined here by aligning the DNA to germline. The CDR3 extends over 16 amino acids. Trimming at V came to 3 bases and at J to 4 bases, leaving 3 bases not matched to a gene. Germline V gives CDR1 GITISATS, CDR2 ISYDGTV (reference sequence). CDR3 sequence: CALWERQELGKKIKVF. CDR3 in DNA: TGTGCCTTGTGGGAGCGACAAGAGTTGGGCAAAAAAATCAAGGTATTT.

This clone is labeled as hyperexpanded. In DNA, the CDR3 is TGTGCCTTGTGGGAAGGGTTGGGCAAAAAAATCAAGGTATTT. Protein sequence: CALWEGLGKKIKVF. The chain links TRGV9 to TRGJP. Per the germline V gene, CDR1 is GITISATS and CDR2 is ISYDGTV (reference sequence). With 4 bases clipped from V and 9 bases from J, the junction kept 3 bases outside the gene matches. This CDR3 contains 14 residues.